These 4 T cell receptor beta chains came from one sample sequenced in a study of blood T cell repertoires in COVID-19. Measured with immunoSEQ multiplex PCR; TCRdb has only the in-frame clones, and not every one. The sample has fewer than 350,000 clones, 88% seen once. Sequenced input: PBMCs or T cells enriched from blood (not recorded which). The receptors come from a woman aged 55-70 years in a cohort exposed to, infected with or recovered from COVID-19 (not recorded which).

The rearrangement uses TRBV9 and TRBJ1-5; D perhaps matches TRBD1 (5 bases). Per the germline V gene, CDR1 is SGDLS and CDR2 is YYNGEE. V dropped 3 bases and J dropped 3 bases, with 10 bases sitting between them. The CDR3 length is 14 residues. This CDR3 reads CASSADSHNQPQHF. The CDR3 nucleotides are TGTGCCAGCAGCGCCGACAGCCACAATCAGCCCCAGCATTTT.

This clone was seen only a few times. The junction departs from the called germline gene at one end, perhaps through a read error. The V gene is TRBV7-6, the J gene TRBJ2-5; 10 bases are a match to TRBD1. This CDR3 has 17 residues. Germline V gene data show CDR1 as SGHVS and CDR2 as FNYEAQ. CDR3 region: CASSPDRDRGHQETQYF. The CDR3 DNA sequence: TGTGCCAGCAGCCCGGACCGGGACAGGGGTCACCAGGAGACCCAGTACTTC.

The chain uses TRBV28 and TRBJ1-2, with D unresolved. V dropped 6 bases and J dropped 5 bases, with 7 bases sitting between them. This CDR3 comprises 11 residues. In germline, CDR1 is MDHEN, CDR2 SYDVKM. CDR3 in amino acids: CASSLLYGYTF. The CDR3 DNA sequence: TGTGCCAGCAGCCTACTTTATGGCTACACCTTC.

The chain recombines TRBV5-4 with TRBJ1-4; 10 nucleotides align to TRBD1. Trimming removed 3 bases from V and 6 bases from J; junction bases left unmatched: 5. The V gene's germline CDR1 is SGHNT and CDR2 YYREEE (reference sequence). The CDR3 spans 15 residues. This chain's CDR3 is CASSSAGTGDEKLFF. CDR3 in DNA: TGTGCCAGCAGCTCAGCCGGGACAGGGGATGAAAAACTGTTTTTT.